This is a list of T cell receptor beta chains from one sample in a study of T cell responses to AZD1222 COVID-19 vaccine. Produced via immunoSEQ multiplex PCR; TCRdb's table is partial and in-frame only. This sample carries approximately 90,000 clones, more than 90% of them seen once, and the ten largest clones take approximately 11%. This specimen was peripheral blood, taken on day 0 of AZD1222 vaccination. These TCRs come from an adult in good health. CDR3s include the opening cysteine and the closing phenylalanine or tryptophan. A D gene is named only where the DNA matches it firmly. Rows may omit the clone size; those that give it use once, few, many or a size class.

clone_size d_call j_call v_call cdr3_aa cdr3_nt
. TRBD1 TRBJ2-1 TRBV28 CASRIGQGAVDEQFF TGTGCCAGCAGAATCGGACAGGGGGCTGTGGATGAGCAGTTCTTC
. . TRBJ2-2 TRBV24-1 CATSVTGTGELFF TGTGCCACCAGTGTCACGGGCACCGGGGAGCTGTTTTTT
. . TRBJ2-5 TRBV4-2 CASSQDRRAPETQYF TGTGCCAGCAGCCAAGATCGGCGGGCCCCAGAGACCCAGTACTTC
. TRBD1 TRBJ1-1 TRBV5-5 CASSWGTGVVATEAFF TGTGCCAGCAGCTGGGGGACAGGGGTGGTGGCCACTGAAGCTTTCTTT
once . TRBJ2-5 TRBV30 CAGGQGGQTQYF TGTGCTGGGGGGCAGGGAGGTCAGACCCAGTACTTC
. TRBD1 TRBJ1-2 TRBV7-2 CASTETGVFGYTF TGTGCCAGCACCGAGACAGGGGTCTTTGGCTACACCTTC
. . TRBJ2-2 TRBV7-8 CASILGRQVVSGELFF TGTGCCAGCATCCTCGGGAGACAGGTGGTATCCGGGGAGCTGTTTTTT
. . TRBJ1-1 TRBV30 CAWRGGWDTEAFF TGTGCCTGGAGGGGGGGCTGGGACACTGAAGCTTTCTTT
once . TRBJ1-1 TRBV27 CASSFGGGAGTEAFF TGTGCCAGCAGCTTCGGTGGGGGCGCGGGGACTGAAGCTTTCTTT
. . TRBJ1-2 TRBV15 CATSPVGRTYGYTF TGTGCCACCAGCCCAGTCGGGCGCACCTATGGCTACACCTTC
. TRBD2 TRBJ2-7 TRBV7-2 CASSLVGTSGSGEQYF TGTGCCAGCAGCTTAGTAGGGACTAGCGGGAGCGGCGAGCAGTACTTC
. TRBD1 TRBJ2-1 TRBV27 CASSLRTPGQGDEQFF TGTGCCAGCAGTCTCCGTACTCCCGGACAGGGTGATGAGCAGTTCTTC
. . TRBJ2-2 TRBV19 CASSRDRNTYTERGTGELFF TGTGCCAGTAGTAGGGACCGTAACACCTATACAGAGAGGGGCACCGGGGAGCTGTTTTTT
. . TRBJ1-6 TRBV28 CASSSLIREGPRSF TGTGCCAGCAGTTCACTTATTAGGGAGGGTCCCCGGAGCTTT